The subject of this entry is one T cell receptor (beta chain). These data are taken from a study of OX40 agonist ivuxolimab in advanced cancers. Sequencing was performed with immunoSEQ multiplex PCR; in TCRdb, only in-frame clones are kept and a portion is missing. The sample contains 55,000 to 80,000 clones, around 90% of which appear only once. The ends were cut back, 5 bases at V and 0 bases at J, with 21 bases in the middle. The CDR3 sequence is 17 residues long. The germline V gene encodes CDR1 SGHRS and CDR2 YFSETQ. This sequence joins TRBV5-1 and TRBJ2-7, with D possibly being TRBD1 (5 bases). This specimen was CD4+ or CD8+ T cells sorted from blood, taken in a trial of the OX40 agonist ivuxolimab. The TCR comes from an adult with an advanced solid tumor such as melanoma, head and neck, liver or kidney cancer. The chain's CDR3 is CASSSTTGPRSSYEQYF. Here the CDR3 DNA reads TGCGCCAGCAGTTCAACCACAGGACCGAGGAGCTCCTACGAGCAGTACTTC. The full variable domain, with the rest looked up from reference TRBV5-1 and TRBJ2-7, is KAGVTQTPRYLIKTRGQQVTLSCSPISGHRSVSWYQQTPGQGLQFLFEYFSETQRNKGNFPGRFSGRQFSNSRSEMNVSTLELGDSALYLCASSSTTGPRSSYEQYFGPGTRLTVT.